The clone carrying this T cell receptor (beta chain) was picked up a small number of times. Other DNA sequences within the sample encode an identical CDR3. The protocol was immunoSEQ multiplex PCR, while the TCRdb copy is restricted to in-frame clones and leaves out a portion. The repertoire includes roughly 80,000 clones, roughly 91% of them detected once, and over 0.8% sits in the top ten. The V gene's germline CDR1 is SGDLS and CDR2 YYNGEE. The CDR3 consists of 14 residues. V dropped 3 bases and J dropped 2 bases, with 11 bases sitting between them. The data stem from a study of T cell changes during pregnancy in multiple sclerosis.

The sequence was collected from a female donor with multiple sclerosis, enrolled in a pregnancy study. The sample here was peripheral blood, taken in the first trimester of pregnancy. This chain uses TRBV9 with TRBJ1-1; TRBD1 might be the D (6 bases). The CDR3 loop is CASSAQTGNTEAFF. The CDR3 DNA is TGTGCCAGCAGCGCCCAGACAGGCAACACTGAAGCTTTCTTT.